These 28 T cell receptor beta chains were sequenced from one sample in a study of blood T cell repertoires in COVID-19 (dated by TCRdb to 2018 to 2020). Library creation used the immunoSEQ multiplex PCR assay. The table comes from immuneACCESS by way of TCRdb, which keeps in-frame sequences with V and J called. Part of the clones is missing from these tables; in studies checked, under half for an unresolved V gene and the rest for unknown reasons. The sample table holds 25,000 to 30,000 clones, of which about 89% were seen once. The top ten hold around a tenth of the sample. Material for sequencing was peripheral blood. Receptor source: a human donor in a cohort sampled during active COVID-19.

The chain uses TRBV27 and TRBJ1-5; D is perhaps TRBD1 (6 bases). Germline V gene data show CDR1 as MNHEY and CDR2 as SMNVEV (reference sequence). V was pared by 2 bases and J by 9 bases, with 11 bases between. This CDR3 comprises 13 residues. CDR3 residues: CASSLGTSPPQHF. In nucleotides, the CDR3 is TGTGCCAGCAGTTTAGGGACAAGTCCGCCCCAGCATTTT.

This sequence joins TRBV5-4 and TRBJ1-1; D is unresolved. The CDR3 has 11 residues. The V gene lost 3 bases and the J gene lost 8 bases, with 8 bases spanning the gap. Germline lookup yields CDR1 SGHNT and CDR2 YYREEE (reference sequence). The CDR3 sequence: CASSSTKEAFF. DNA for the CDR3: TGTGCCAGCAGCTCAACAAAAGAAGCTTTCTTT.

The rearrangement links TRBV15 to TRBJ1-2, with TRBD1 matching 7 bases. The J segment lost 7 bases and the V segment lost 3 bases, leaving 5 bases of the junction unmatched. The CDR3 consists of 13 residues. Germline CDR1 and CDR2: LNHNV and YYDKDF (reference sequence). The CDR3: CATSSLKGAGYTF. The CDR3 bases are TGTGCCACCAGCAGCCTTAAGGGGGCTGGCTACACCTTC.

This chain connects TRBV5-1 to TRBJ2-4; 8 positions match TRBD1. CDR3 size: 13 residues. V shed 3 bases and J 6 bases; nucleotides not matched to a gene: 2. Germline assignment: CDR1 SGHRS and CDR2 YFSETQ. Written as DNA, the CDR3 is TGCGCCAGCAGCTCTCAGGGGGCAAACATTCAGTACTTC. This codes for CASSSQGANIQYF.

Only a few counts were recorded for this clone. CDR3 DNA: TGCGCCAGCAGAGGGGACAGGGAAGTAGAAAAACTGTTTTTT. It is translated as CASRGDREVEKLFF. The rearrangement joins TRBV5-1 to TRBJ1-4, with 9 bases identical to TRBD1. The CDR3 runs to 14 residues. The V gene's germline CDR1 is SGHRS and CDR2 YFSETQ. V shed 5 bases, J shed 8 bases, and the junction held 7 bases outside the gene matches.

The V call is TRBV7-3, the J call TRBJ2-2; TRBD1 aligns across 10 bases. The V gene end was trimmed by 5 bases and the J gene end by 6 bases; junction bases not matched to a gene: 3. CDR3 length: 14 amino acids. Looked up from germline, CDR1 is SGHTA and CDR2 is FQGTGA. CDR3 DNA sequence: TGTGCCAGCAGCCCTGGGACAGGGGCCGGGGAGCTGTTTTTT. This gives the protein CASSPGTGAGELFF.

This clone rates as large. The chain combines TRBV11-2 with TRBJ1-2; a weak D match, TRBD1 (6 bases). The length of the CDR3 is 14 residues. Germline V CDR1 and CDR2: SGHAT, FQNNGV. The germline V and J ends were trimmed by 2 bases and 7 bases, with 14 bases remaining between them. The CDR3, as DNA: TGTGCCAGCAGCTTATTATCAGGGGCGGGTGGCTACACCTTC. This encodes CASSLLSGAGGYTF.

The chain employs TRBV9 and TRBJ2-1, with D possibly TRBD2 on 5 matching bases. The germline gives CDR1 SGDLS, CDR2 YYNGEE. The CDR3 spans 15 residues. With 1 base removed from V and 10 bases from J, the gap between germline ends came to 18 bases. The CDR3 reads CASSVTFGRGSEQFF. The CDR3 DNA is TGTGCCAGCAGCGTAACGTTTGGGAGAGGGAGCGAGCAGTTCTTC. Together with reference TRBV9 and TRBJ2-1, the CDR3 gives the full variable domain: DSGVTQTPKHLITATGQRVTLRCSPRSGDLSVYWYQQSLDQGLQFLIQYYNGEERAKGNILERFSAQQFPDLHSELNLSSLELGDSALYFCASSVTFGRGSEQFFGPGTRLTVL.

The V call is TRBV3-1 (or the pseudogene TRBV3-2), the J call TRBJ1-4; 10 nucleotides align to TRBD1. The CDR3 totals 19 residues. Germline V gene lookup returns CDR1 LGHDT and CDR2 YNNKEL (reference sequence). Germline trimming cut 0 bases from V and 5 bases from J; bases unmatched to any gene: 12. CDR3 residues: CASSQDRAGQGDPNEKLFF. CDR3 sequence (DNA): TGTGCCAGCAGCCAAGATAGGGCCGGACAGGGGGATCCAAATGAAAAACTGTTTTTT.

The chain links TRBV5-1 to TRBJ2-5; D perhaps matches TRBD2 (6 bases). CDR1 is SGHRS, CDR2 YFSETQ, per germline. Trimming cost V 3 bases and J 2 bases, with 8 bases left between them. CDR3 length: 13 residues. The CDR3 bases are TGCGCCAGCAGCTGGGGGGAACAAGAGACCCAGTACTTC. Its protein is CASSWGEQETQYF.

Here the CDR3 DNA reads TGTGCCAGCTCACCAACAACCCCTGAAGCTTTCTTT. Protein: CASSPTTPEAFF. The chain carries TRBV18 and TRBJ1-1; D unresolved. CDR3 length: 12 amino acids. From germline, CDR1 is KGHSH and CDR2 LQKENI. Trimming stripped 2 bases from V and 6 bases from J, with 7 bases between.

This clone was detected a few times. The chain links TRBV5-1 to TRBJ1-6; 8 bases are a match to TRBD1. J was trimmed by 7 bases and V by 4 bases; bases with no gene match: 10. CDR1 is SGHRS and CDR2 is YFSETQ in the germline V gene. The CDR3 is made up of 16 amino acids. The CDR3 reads CASSQDRGQLNSPLHF. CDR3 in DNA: TGCGCCAGCAGCCAAGACAGGGGACAGTTGAATTCACCCCTCCACTTT.

Here the CDR3 reads CASHPGTSGGAETQYF. CDR3 DNA: TGTGCCAGCCACCCAGGGACTAGCGGGGGGGCAGAGACCCAGTACTTC. The rearrangement joins TRBV2 to TRBJ2-5; 16 positions match TRBD2. Germline assignment: CDR1 SNHLY and CDR2 FYNNEI. The V and J ends lost 8 bases and 4 bases, in that order; junction bases with no gene match: 7. The CDR3 extends over 16 amino acids.

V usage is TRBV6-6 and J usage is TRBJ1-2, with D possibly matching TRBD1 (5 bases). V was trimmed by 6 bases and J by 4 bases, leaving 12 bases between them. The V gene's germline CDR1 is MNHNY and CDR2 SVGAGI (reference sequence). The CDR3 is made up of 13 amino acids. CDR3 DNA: TGTGCCAGCAGCGAGGCGGGGGGCTATGGCTACACCTTC. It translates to CASSEAGGYGYTF.

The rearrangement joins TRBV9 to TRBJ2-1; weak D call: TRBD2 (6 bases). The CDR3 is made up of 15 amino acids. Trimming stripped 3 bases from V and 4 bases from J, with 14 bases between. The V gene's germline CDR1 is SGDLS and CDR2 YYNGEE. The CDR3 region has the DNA TGTGCCAGCAGCGAGGAGGGACTGGCTTACAATGAGCAGTTCTTC. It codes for CASSEEGLAYNEQFF.

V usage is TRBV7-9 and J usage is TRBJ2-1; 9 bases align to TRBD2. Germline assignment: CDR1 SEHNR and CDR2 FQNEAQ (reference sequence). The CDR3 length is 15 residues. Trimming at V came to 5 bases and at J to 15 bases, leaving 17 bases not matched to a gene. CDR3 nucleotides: TGTGCCAGCAGCATACCGGGACTAGCCGGAGCGGTGCTGTTCTTC. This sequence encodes CASSIPGLAGAVLFF.

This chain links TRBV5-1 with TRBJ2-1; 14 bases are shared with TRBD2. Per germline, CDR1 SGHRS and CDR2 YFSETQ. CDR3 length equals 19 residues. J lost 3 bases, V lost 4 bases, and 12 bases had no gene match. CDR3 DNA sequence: TGCGCCAGCAGCCCGACCGGGACTAGCGGGGGAGCGAACTACAATGAGCAGTTCTTC. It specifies CASSPTGTSGGANYNEQFF. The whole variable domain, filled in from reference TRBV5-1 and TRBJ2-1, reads KAGVTQTPRYLIKTRGQQVTLSCSPISGHRSVSWYQQTPGQGLQFLFEYFSETQRNKGNFPGRFSGRQFSNSRSEMNVSTLELGDSALYLCASSPTGTSGGANYNEQFFGPGTRLTVL.

The CDR3 protein is CSAHWTGTSGGYQETQYF. In nucleotides, the CDR3 is TGCAGCGCACACTGGACCGGGACTAGCGGGGGGTACCAAGAGACCCAGTACTTC. The J gene is TRBJ2-5, the V gene TRBV29-1; the match to TRBD2 covers 15 bases. Germline assignment: CDR1 SQVTM and CDR2 ANQGSEA. Trimming at V came to 7 bases and at J to 0 bases, leaving 12 bases not matched to a gene. The CDR3 is 18 residues long.

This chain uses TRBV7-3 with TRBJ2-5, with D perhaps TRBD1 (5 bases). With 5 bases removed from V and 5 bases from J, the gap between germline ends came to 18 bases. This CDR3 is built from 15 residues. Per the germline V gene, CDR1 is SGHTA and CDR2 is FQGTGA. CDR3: CASSPLRLGVETQYF. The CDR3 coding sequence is TGTGCCAGCAGCCCCCTCCGCTTAGGGGTGGAGACCCAGTACTTC.

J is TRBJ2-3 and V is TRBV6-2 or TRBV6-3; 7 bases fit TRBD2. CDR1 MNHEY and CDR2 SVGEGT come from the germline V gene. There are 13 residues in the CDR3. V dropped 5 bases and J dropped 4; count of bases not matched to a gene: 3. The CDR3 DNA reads TGTGCCAGCAGTGGGGGGGAGGCAGATACGCAGTATTTT. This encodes CASSGGEADTQYF.

The CDR3 DNA reads TGTGCCAGCAGGATACAGGGGGCTGGGGCCAACGTCCTGACTTTC. Its protein product is CASRIQGAGANVLTF. V gene TRBV28 combines with J gene TRBJ2-6, with 8 bases matching TRBD1. The CDR3 extends over 15 amino acids. Trimming at V came to 6 bases and at J to 2 bases, leaving 3 bases not matched to a gene. Germline values: CDR1 MDHEN, CDR2 SYDVKM.

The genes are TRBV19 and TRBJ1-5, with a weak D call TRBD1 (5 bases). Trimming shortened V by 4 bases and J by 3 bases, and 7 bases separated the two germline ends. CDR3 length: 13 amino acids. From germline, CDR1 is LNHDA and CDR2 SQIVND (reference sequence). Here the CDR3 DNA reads TGTGCCAGTAGTACCAGGGACAATCAGCCCCAGCATTTT. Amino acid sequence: CASSTRDNQPQHF.

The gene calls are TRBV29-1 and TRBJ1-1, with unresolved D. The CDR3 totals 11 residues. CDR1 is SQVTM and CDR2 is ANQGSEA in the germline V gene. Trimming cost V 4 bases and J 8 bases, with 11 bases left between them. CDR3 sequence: CSVGGAAEAFF. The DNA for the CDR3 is TGCAGCGTTGGAGGAGCGGCCGAAGCTTTCTTT.

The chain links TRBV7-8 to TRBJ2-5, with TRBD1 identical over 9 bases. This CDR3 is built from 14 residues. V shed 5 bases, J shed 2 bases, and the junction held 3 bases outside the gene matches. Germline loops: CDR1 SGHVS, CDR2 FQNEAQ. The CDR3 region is CASSVGTGQETQYF. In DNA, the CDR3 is TGTGCCAGCAGCGTAGGGACAGGGCAAGAGACCCAGTACTTC.

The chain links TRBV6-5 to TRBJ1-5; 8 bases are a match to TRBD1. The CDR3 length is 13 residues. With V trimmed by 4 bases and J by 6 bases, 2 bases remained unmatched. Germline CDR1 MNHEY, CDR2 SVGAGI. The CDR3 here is CASSFDRGQPQHF. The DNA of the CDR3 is TGTGCCAGCAGTTTTGACAGGGGTCAGCCCCAGCATTTT.

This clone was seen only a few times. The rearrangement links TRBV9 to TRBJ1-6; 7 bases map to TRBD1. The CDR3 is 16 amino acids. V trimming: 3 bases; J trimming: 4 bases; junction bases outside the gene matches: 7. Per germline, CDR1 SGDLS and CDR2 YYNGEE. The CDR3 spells CASSAGGGQYNSPLHF. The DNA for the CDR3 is TGTGCCAGCAGCGCGGGGGGGGGACAGTATAATTCACCCCTCCACTTT.

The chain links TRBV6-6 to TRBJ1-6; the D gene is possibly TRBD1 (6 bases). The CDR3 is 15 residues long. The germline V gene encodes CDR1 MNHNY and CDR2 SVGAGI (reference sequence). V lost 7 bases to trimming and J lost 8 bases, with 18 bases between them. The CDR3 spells CASTLGGAQDSPLHF. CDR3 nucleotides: TGTGCCAGCACCTTAGGGGGAGCGCAGGATTCACCCCTCCACTTT.

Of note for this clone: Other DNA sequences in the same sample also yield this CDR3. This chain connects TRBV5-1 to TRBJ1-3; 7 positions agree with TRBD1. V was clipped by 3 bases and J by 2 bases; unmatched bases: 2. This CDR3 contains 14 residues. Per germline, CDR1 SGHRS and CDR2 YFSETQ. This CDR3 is CASSSQGAGNTIYF. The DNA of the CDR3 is TGCGCCAGCAGCTCCCAGGGGGCTGGAAACACCATATATTTT.